The sample holds many counts of the clone carrying this T cell receptor (beta chain). The antigen remains unidentified. These data originate in a study of early T cells in non-severe SARS-CoV-2 infection. The study's findings and limits: VDJdb matching, biased toward anti-spike CD8 responses, missed private and CD4 specificities.

In germline, CDR1 is MNHNS, CDR2 SASEGT. The CDR3 runs to 13 residues. V dropped 6 bases and J dropped 8 bases, with 11 bases sitting between them. Separate cDNA molecules each had unique molecular identifiers attached to them. TCRdb used MiXCR to reprocess the 5' RACE reads, holding one entry per CDR3 protein. The table records about 67,000 distinct CDR3 sequences, approximately 10% of them present only once. The receptor was isolated from an adult who was a healthcare worker with PCR-confirmed SARS-CoV-2 infection or an uninfected control (not recorded which). The rearrangement uses TRBV6-1 and TRBJ1-6; maybe TRBD1 (5 bases). Source material: whole blood. The CDR3 DNA follows: TGTGCCAGCAGCCTCCGGGGGGATTCACCCCTCCACTTT. This encodes CASSLRGDSPLHF.